This TCR beta chain was profiled in a study of T cells in Graves' hyperthyroidism and ophthalmopathy (dated by TCRdb to the late 2010s). For the wider study: Peripheral blood was sampled at the time of initial diagnosis, prior to any treatment. A discovery cohort of roughly 100 patients, 43 with Graves' ophthalmopathy and approximately 55 with stable Graves' hyperthyroidism, was used to find distinguishing TCR V-J signatures. Prospective prediction of ophthalmopathy was tested in an independent validation cohort of fewer than 20 hyperthyroidism patients and around 16 patients who later progressed to ophthalmopathy. The 75 to 100 discovery patients were randomly split 7:3 into training and test sets. The study also compared thyroid tissue and blood T-cell repertoires from a handful of Graves' hyperthyroidism patients. Once sampling was done, hyperthyroidism patients were given methimazole at a starting dose of 30 mg daily, whereas ophthalmopathy patients were given high-dose intravenous methylprednisolone. TCR Vbeta CDR3 sequencing of 135 peripheral blood samples (43 ophthalmopathy, about 75 hyperthyroidism and approximately 17 progressor patients) is reported in the paper.

The TCR beta CDR3 regions were amplified from RNA transcripts. The first round of RT-PCR for the TCR CDR3 was performed with the HTBI primer set and the Qiagen OneStep RT-PCR kit. The libraries were constructed in a second round of multiplex PCR and then size-selected and purified. Sequencing of the libraries was done on an Illumina HiSeq2000 using paired-end 100 bp reads. Concerning the study's data processing: SOAPnuke was used to process the raw data, removing reads that contained adapters or uncalled bases, had a mean Phred below 15, or lacked an exact match to the constant primer or identifier. High-quality paired reads were merged with COPE v1.2.5, and unique nucleotide sequences were defined as clonotypes. MiTCR v1.1 was used to align clonotypes to the IMGT TRBV, TRBD and TRBJ reference segments. The analysis was restricted to V-J combinations with a frequency above 0.0001, which together covered roughly 99% of the repertoires. A TCS score was defined as the ratio between F50 (clonal expansion) and ExV (chaos), using BLOSUM62-based TCRdist between CDR3 peptides within each V-J. Welch's t-statistics and random forest reduced just over 500 V-J features to 10 to 15, which were used in a naive Bayes classifier (R e1071). The raw public data were reprocessed by TCRdb itself: fastp quality trimming at Q25, MiXCR clonotype calling, in-frame beta chains only. Rows are unified per CDR3 protein, each entry keeping the most common DNA and genes. TCRdb's processing, not the study's, gives the V and J calls here. In this sample the table shows fewer than 800,000 distinct CDR3 sequences, about a sixth of which occur a single time. The ten largest clones take up under 10% of the sample.

This clonotype was picked up many times. It has no known antigen specificity. No base qualities exist here, and no much larger clone lies one base off it. CDR1 and CDR2, per the germline V gene, are SGHTA and FQGTGA. Its CDR3 holds 16 amino acids, cysteine through phenylalanine. This entry keeps only the CDR3 DNA: 48 bases, framed from base 1. The germline V and J ends show losses of 5 bases and 3 bases respectively, and no gene match explains 10 bases of the junction. Paper-wide results and their limitations: No statistical method was used to set the sample size in advance, and investigators knew the group allocation. In cross-validation, a model built on a 13 V-J signature told ophthalmopathy apart from stable hyperthyroidism with 85% to 90% sensitivity and around 84% specificity, and in testing the same model reached 80%/75%. In validation, the model predicted progression to ophthalmopathy with just under 71% sensitivity and around 72% specificity, a median of about six months before onset. Most expanded thyroid clonotypes (frequency above 0.001) were also found in blood, which suggests that blood repertoires may mirror thyroid immune responses.

Graves' hyperthyroidism was defined as stable when no progression to ophthalmopathy occurred over 18 months of follow-up. The hyperthyroidism patients were between 18 and 65 years old and newly diagnosed, with a disease duration of less than 2 months. Exclusion was applied to patients with uncontrolled infections, other autoimmune diseases, pregnancy or lactation. Diagnoses were established on the basis of clinical symptoms, serum thyroxine and TRAb, thyroid ultrasound, and orbital computed tomography. PBMCs were separated from roughly 9.3 ml of fresh peripheral blood using Ficoll-Paque density gradient centrifugation. Total RNA was extracted using Trizol reagent, and RNA quality was assessed on an Agilent 2100 Bioanalyzer.

This chain is built from TRBV7-3 and TRBJ2-1, with TRBD1 matching 7 junction bases. This sequence originates from a man aged 18 to 30 with Graves' hyperthyroidism. The material sequenced was blood. The nucleotides read TGTGCCAGCAGCGCCCCCGGGACAGCGGACTACAATGAGCAGTTCTTC. Protein translation: CASSAPGTADYNEQFF.